This entry lists 31 T cell receptor beta chains sequenced from one sample in a study of spatial heterogeneity in lung cancer. Time point: blood at routine non-recurrence follow-up after resection. TCRdb processed the 5' RACE reads anew with MiXCR; each CDR3 protein has one entry. This repertoire shows 9,000 to 10,000 distinct CDR3 sequences, under 30% found once; its top ten account for 3.9%. The specimen comprised PBMCs, sampled at follow-up. Receptor source: a female donor with early-stage non-small cell lung cancer.

Relative to its sample, this clonotype is medium-sized. This sequence joins TRBV30 and TRBJ2-1, with D possibly being TRBD2 (5 bases). This CDR3 is built from 14 residues. CDR1 is GTSNPN and CDR2 is SVGIG in the germline V gene (reference sequence). V lost 0 bases, J lost 6 bases, and 12 bases lay in between. The CDR3 loop is CAWSVLGIGNEQFF. DNA of the CDR3: TGTGCCTGGAGTGTACTCGGGATAGGCAATGAGCAGTTCTTC.

The genes are TRBV3-1 and TRBJ2-4, with 7 bases that match TRBD2. The CDR3 has 18 amino acids. V was pared by 4 bases and J by 2 bases, with 14 bases of the junction left unmatched. Looked up from germline, CDR1 is LGHDT and CDR2 is YNNKEL (reference sequence). The CDR3 sequence is CASSPFPTAGDTKNIQYF. For the CDR3, the DNA is TGTGCCAGCAGCCCGTTTCCTACGGCGGGAGATACCAAAAACATTCAGTACTTC.

This clonotype has a handful of counts. The rearrangement joins TRBV7-9 to TRBJ2-2; 7 bases map to TRBD1. Looked up from germline, CDR1 is SEHNR and CDR2 is FQNEAQ (reference sequence). This CDR3 has 15 residues. V lost 4 bases to trimming and J lost 4 bases; unmatched junction nucleotides: 6. The CDR3 protein is CASSYRQGGTGELFF. Here the CDR3 DNA reads TGTGCCAGCAGCTATCGACAGGGTGGCACCGGGGAGCTGTTTTTT.

This clonotype has just a few counts. The DNA for the CDR3 is TGCGCCAGCAGCCAAGCGAGGACAGGGGTATCTGCGAACACCGGGGAGCTGTTTTTT. Its protein product is CASSQARTGVSANTGELFF. V and J are TRBV4-3 and TRBJ2-2; 9 nucleotides agree with TRBD1. Germline V lookup: CDR1 LGHNA, CDR2 YSLEER. CDR3 size: 19 residues. V shed 1 base, J shed 0 bases, and the junction held 9 bases outside the gene matches.

This clonotype appeared a few times. The gene calls are TRBV29-1 and TRBJ2-3; TRBD2 is a possible D gene (5 bases). Germline CDR1 SQVTM, CDR2 ANQGSEA. Trimming left V 0 bases short and J 6 bases short, with 13 bases between. This CDR3 region has 14 residues. CDR3 residues: CSVEEGAVGDTQYF. The CDR3 nucleotides are TGCAGCGTTGAAGAGGGAGCGGTAGGGGATACGCAGTATTTT.

The CDR3 DNA is TGTGCCAGCAGCTTGGCGATAACAGGGGGAACTGAAGCTTTCTTT. The encoded protein is CASSLAITGGTEAFF. V is TRBV5-5 and J is TRBJ1-1; 8 bases map to TRBD1. CDR1 and CDR2 from the germline V gene are SGHKS and YYEKEE (reference sequence). CDR3 length: 15 residues. V trimming: 0 bases; J trimming: 5 bases; junction bases outside the gene matches: 6.

The sample holds a few counts of this clonotype. The genes are TRBV6-6 and TRBJ2-2, with D uncertain. Trimming stripped 5 bases from V and 3 bases from J, with 13 bases between. The CDR3 consists of 15 residues. Germline CDR1 is MNHNY and CDR2 is SVGAGI (reference sequence). CDR3 coding DNA: TGTGCCAGCAGTAGCCAAGACGGATACACCGGGGAGCTGTTTTTT. It translates to CASSSQDGYTGELFF.

V and J are TRBV29-1 and TRBJ2-5; D might be TRBD2 (6 bases). V was shortened by 4 bases and J by 2 bases, with 8 bases between the two germline ends. CDR1 is SQVTM, CDR2 ANQGSEA, per germline. CDR3 length equals 12 residues. CDR3 sequence: CSVVREQETQYF. The CDR3 nucleotides read TGCAGCGTTGTTCGGGAGCAAGAGACCCAGTACTTC.

The chain combines TRBV12-3 or TRBV12-4 with TRBJ1-5; D remains unclear. The CDR3 consists of 12 residues. V was clipped by 1 base and J by 4 bases, with 2 bases between them. The CDR3 DNA follows: TGTGCCAGCAGTTTAGGGAATCAGCCCCAGCATTTT. Translated, it gives CASSLGNQPQHF.

This chain uses TRBV28 with TRBJ2-1; the match to TRBD1 covers 10 bases. Trimming took 6 bases from V and 7 from J; bases not matched to a gene: 9. The CDR3 spans 15 residues. CDR1 is MDHEN and CDR2 is SYDVKM in the germline V gene. CDR3 sequence: CASRFRDRGSNEQFF. CDR3 nucleotides: TGTGCCAGCAGATTCCGGGACAGGGGTTCTAATGAGCAGTTCTTC.

Comments on this clonotype: No DNA is shown, since the ends of the CDR3 on it are uncertain; the CDR3 is the one TCRdb lists. The CDR3 protein is CAWSFGEGTEKLFF. The chain joins TRBV30 to TRBJ1-4; TRBD1 is the table's D call and was not checked against the DNA. The CDR3 numbers 14 amino acids, ends counted. The V gene's germline CDR1 is GTSNPN and CDR2 SVGIG (reference sequence).

The sample holds a few counts of this clonotype. The chain employs TRBV5-1 and TRBJ2-3; D is perhaps TRBD1 or TRBD2 (6 bases each). Germline V lookup: CDR1 SGHRS, CDR2 YFSETQ. Trimming shortened V by 0 bases and J by 0 bases, and 17 bases separated the two germline ends. The CDR3 spans 18 residues. CDR3 residues: CASSLAPHREASTDTQYF. In DNA, the CDR3 is TGCGCCAGCAGCTTGGCGCCCCACAGGGAGGCAAGCACAGATACGCAGTATTTT.

The chain has TRBV7-2 and TRBJ1-5, with D unclear. Germline values: CDR1 SGHTA, CDR2 FQGNSA. This CDR3 is 14 amino acids long. Trimming removed 1 base from V and 7 bases from J, with 11 bases in between. Written as DNA, the CDR3 is TGTGCCAGCAGCTTAGATCGGGGTAACCAGCCCCAGCATTTT. Translated: CASSLDRGNQPQHF.

This clonotype was recorded a few times. The V and J genes are TRBV19 and TRBJ2-1; 8 bases are a match to TRBD1. The CDR3 contains 14 residues. Germline CDR1 is LNHDA and CDR2 is SQIVND (reference sequence). V was pared by 6 bases and J by 4 bases, with 5 bases of the junction left unmatched. The CDR3: CASSRTGPYNEQFF. The CDR3 nucleotides read TGTGCCAGTAGCAGGACAGGGCCATACAATGAGCAGTTCTTC.

CDR3 region: CASNEWRTGESEAFF. CDR3 DNA: TGTGCCAGCAACGAGTGGCGAACAGGGGAATCTGAAGCTTTCTTT. This chain links TRBV7-2 with TRBJ1-1; 7 nucleotides line up with TRBD1. Germline CDR1 reads SGHTA; CDR2 reads FQGNSA. The CDR3 totals 15 residues. V lost 7 bases and J lost 6; bases outside the gene matches: 14.

This clonotype turned up a few times. This chain joins TRBV7-2 and TRBJ2-7; 7 bases agree with TRBD1. CDR3 size: 15 residues. V shed 3 bases and J 3 bases; nucleotides not matched to a gene: 8. The germline V gene encodes CDR1 SGHTA and CDR2 FQGNSA. CDR3 DNA sequence: TGTGCCAGCAGCTTCGAAACCGGGACAGTCTACGAGCAGTACTTC. Translating it yields CASSFETGTVYEQYF.

The chain recombines TRBV4-2 with TRBJ2-3; TRBD1 matches at 7 bases. This CDR3 comprises 18 residues. The germline CDR1 and CDR2 sequences are LGHNA and YNFKEQ. Germline trimming cut 2 bases from V and 2 bases from J; bases unmatched to any gene: 13. The CDR3 loop reads CASSQTTSGTVFTDTQYF. The CDR3 DNA is TGTGCCAGCAGCCAAACAACCTCCGGGACAGTCTTCACAGATACGCAGTATTTT.

In this sample, this clonotype is medium-sized. The chain is built from TRBV19 and TRBJ2-5; TRBD2 is a possible D gene (5 bases). CDR3 size: 14 residues. CDR1 is LNHDA, CDR2 SQIVND, per germline (reference sequence). V was shortened by 6 bases and J by 3 bases, with 14 bases between the two germline ends. The CDR3 region is CASRRAVAEETQYF. Here the CDR3 DNA reads TGTGCCAGTAGGAGGGCAGTGGCAGAAGAGACCCAGTACTTC.

CDR3 amino acids: CASSPSGGVGELFF. The CDR3 region has the DNA TGTGCCAGCAGCCCATCCGGGGGCGTCGGGGAGCTGTTTTTT. The chain is built from TRBV7-2 and TRBJ2-2; the D call may be TRBD1 or TRBD2 (6 bases each). The CDR3 is made up of 14 amino acids. Between the trimmed V and J ends, which lost 5 bases and 7 bases, there was a span of 14 bases. Germline CDR1 reads SGHTA; CDR2 reads FQGNSA.

The CDR3 sequence: CASSPRMGDLTGELFF. The CDR3 coding sequence is TGTGCCAGCAGCCCGAGGATGGGGGACCTCACCGGGGAGCTGTTTTTT. The chain employs TRBV11-2 and TRBJ2-2; the D gene could be TRBD1 or TRBD2 (5 bases each). Trimming shortened V by 5 bases and J by 4 bases, and 17 bases separated the two germline ends. Germline V gene sequence: CDR1 SGHAT, CDR2 FQNNGV. The CDR3 has 16 amino acids.

This chain links TRBV18 with TRBJ1-2; no clear D gene. The CDR3 totals 15 residues. The germline V gene has CDR1 KGHSH and CDR2 LQKENI. Trimming stripped 0 bases from V and 8 bases from J, with 16 bases between. The CDR3 loop reads CASSPPNFSGEGYTF. CDR3 DNA sequence: TGTGCCAGCTCACCACCGAACTTTTCCGGAGAGGGCTACACCTTC. Full variable domain (outside the CDR3, taken from reference TRBV18 and TRBJ1-2): NAGVMQNPRHLVRRRGQEARLRCSPMKGHSHVYWYRQLPEEGLKFMVYLQKENIIDESGMPKERFSAEFPKEGPSILRIQQVVRGDSAAYFCASSPPNFSGEGYTFGSGTRLTVV.

This clonotype has just a few counts. The rearrangement links TRBV20-1 to TRBJ1-4; no definite D call. Germline lookup yields CDR1 DFQATT and CDR2 SNEGSKA (reference sequence). The CDR3 sequence is 16 residues long. Trimming removed 1 base from V and 8 bases from J, with 20 bases in between. The CDR3 region has the DNA TGCAGTGCTAGAGTGGAGGTTGGGCCTCCCGGGGAAAAACTGTTTTTT. Amino acids: CSARVEVGPPGEKLFF.

The rearrangement uses TRBV5-1 and TRBJ2-7; tentative D call: TRBD1 (6 bases). V was trimmed by 3 bases and J by 3 bases, leaving 19 bases between them. There are 16 residues in the CDR3. CDR1 is SGHRS, CDR2 YFSETQ, per germline. For the CDR3, the DNA is TGCGCCAGCAGCTACCTCGTGGCAGTAGGGGGCTACGAGCAGTACTTC. Translating it yields CASSYLVAVGGYEQYF.

The chain carries TRBV10-2 and TRBJ2-7; 8 bases line up with TRBD1. The CDR3 sequence is 14 residues long. Losses at the gene ends were 3 bases for V and 4 bases for J; bases not matched to a gene: 5. Germline values: CDR1 WSHSY, CDR2 SAAADI. The CDR3, as DNA: TGCGCCAGCAGTGAAGGGACAGGAAAATACGAGCAGTACTTC. Its translation: CASSEGTGKYEQYF.

The chain recombines TRBV10-3 with TRBJ2-7; 8 nucleotides agree with TRBD1. This CDR3 contains 14 residues. From germline, CDR1 is ENHRY and CDR2 SYGVKD. V lost 4 bases and J lost 4; bases outside the gene matches: 6. CDR3 bases: TGTGCCATCAGTGGAAAGGACAGGGTTTACGAGCAGTACTTC. It yields the protein CAISGKDRVYEQYF.

There are a few counts of this clonotype. The chain combines TRBV11-1 with TRBJ2-6; D is unresolved. CDR1 SGHAT and CDR2 FQDESV come from the germline V gene (reference sequence). The V end lost 7 bases, the J end lost 0 bases, and 13 bases lay between the germline ends. CDR3 length: 16 amino acids. This chain's CDR3 is CASTQRGVSGANVLTF. Written as DNA, the CDR3 is TGTGCCAGCACCCAACGTGGGGTCTCTGGGGCCAACGTCCTGACTTTC.

This clonotype was observed a handful of times. The chain employs TRBV29-1 and TRBJ2-4, with D perhaps matching TRBD1 or TRBD2 (6 bases each). Germline values: CDR1 SQVTM, CDR2 ANQGSEA. The CDR3 contains 14 residues. Trimming cost V 2 bases and J 6 bases, with 14 bases left between them. The CDR3 loop reads CSVEKYEGGNIQYF. The CDR3, as DNA: TGCAGCGTTGAAAAATACGAGGGGGGAAACATTCAGTACTTC.

The rearrangement uses TRBV19 and TRBJ2-4; 8 bases match TRBD1. The V and J ends lost 0 bases and 8 bases, in that order; junction bases with no gene match: 9. The CDR3 contains 16 residues. Germline CDR1 is LNHDA and CDR2 is SQIVND (reference sequence). This CDR3 reads CASSIDRGRGLDIQYF. CDR3 in DNA: TGTGCCAGTAGTATAGATCGGGGCAGGGGGCTCGACATTCAGTACTTC.

This chain connects TRBV20-1 to TRBJ2-1; 8 bases line up with TRBD2. The CDR3 covers 15 residues. Unmatched junction bases numbered 12, after V lost 4 bases and J lost 7 bases. The V gene's germline CDR1 is DFQATT and CDR2 SNEGSKA (reference sequence). In nucleotides, the CDR3 is TGCAGTGCTAAATCCCCAGCGGGAGATTTGAATGAGCAGTTCTTC. Translation gives CSAKSPAGDLNEQFF.

This clonotype is medium-sized within its sample. The rearrangement joins TRBV2 to TRBJ2-7; 10 nucleotides agree with TRBD2. Germline lookup yields CDR1 SNHLY and CDR2 FYNNEI. This CDR3 region has 12 residues. The trim removed 7 bases at V and 5 bases at J, leaving 2 bases unmatched. The CDR3, as DNA: TGTGCCAGCACTAGCGGGAGTAACGAGCAGTACTTC. This encodes CASTSGSNEQYF.

This clonotype is labeled as medium-sized. This chain connects TRBV7-7 to TRBJ2-3; 8 bases are shared with TRBD2. This CDR3 spans 16 amino acids. In germline, CDR1 is SSHAT, CDR2 FNYEAQ (reference sequence). V dropped 5 bases and J dropped 5; count of bases not matched to a gene: 12. CDR3 sequence: CASSQLSGSFIDTQYF. The CDR3 DNA follows: TGTGCCAGCAGCCAGTTAAGCGGGAGTTTCATAGATACGCAGTATTTT.